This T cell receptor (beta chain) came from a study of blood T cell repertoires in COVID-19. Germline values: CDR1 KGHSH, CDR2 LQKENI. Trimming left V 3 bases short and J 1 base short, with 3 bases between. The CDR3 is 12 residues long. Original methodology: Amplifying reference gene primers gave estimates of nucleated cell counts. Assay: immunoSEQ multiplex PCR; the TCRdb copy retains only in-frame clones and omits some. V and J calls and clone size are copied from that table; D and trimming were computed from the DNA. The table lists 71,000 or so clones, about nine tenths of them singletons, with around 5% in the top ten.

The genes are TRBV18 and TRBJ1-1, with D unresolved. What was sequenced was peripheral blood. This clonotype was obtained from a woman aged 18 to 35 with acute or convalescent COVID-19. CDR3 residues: CASSPQNTEAFF. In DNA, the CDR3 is TGTGCCAGCTCACCTCAGAACACTGAAGCTTTCTTT.